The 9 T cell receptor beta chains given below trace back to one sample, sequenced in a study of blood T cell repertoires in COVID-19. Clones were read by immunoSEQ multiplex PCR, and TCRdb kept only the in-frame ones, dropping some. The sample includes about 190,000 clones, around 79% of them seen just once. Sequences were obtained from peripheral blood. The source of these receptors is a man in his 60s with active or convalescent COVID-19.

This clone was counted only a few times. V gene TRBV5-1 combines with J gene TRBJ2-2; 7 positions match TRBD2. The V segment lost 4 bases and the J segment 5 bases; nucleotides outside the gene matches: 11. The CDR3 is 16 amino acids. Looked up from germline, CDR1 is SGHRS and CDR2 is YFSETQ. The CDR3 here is CASSRQLAPGTGELFF. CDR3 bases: TGCGCCAGCAGCCGCCAACTAGCGCCGGGAACCGGGGAGCTGTTTTTT.

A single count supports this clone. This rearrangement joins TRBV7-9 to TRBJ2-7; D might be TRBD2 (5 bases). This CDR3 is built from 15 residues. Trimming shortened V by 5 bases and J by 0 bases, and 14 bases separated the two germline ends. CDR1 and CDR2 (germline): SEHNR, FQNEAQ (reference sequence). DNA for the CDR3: TGTGCCAGCAGCACAAGCGGATCAAGCTCCTACGAGCAGTACTTC. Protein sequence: CASSTSGSSSYEQYF. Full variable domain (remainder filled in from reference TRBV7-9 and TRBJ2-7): DTGVSQNPRHKITKRGQNVTFRCDPISEHNRLYWYRQTLGQGPEFLTYFQNEAQLEKSRLLSDRFSAERPKGSFSTLEIQRTEQGDSAMYLCASSTSGSSSYEQYFGPGTRLTVT.

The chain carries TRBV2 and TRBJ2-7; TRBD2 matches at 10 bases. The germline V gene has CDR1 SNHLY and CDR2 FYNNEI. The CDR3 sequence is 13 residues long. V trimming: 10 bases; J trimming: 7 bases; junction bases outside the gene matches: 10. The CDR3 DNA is TGTGCCACAAAAGGGGGACTAGCGTGGGAGCAGTACTTC. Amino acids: CATKGGLAWEQYF.

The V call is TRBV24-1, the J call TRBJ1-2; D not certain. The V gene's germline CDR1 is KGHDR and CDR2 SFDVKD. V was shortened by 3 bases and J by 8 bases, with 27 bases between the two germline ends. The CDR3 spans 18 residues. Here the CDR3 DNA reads TGTGCCACCAGTGATGTGGGAGGTGACACAACAGCCCTAACCGGCTACACCTTC. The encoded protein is CATSDVGGDTTALTGYTF.

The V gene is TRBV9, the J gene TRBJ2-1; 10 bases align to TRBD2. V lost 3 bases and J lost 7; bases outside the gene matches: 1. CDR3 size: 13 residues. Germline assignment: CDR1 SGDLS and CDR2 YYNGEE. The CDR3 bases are TGTGCCAGCAGCGGGACTAGCGGTAATGAGCAGTTCTTC. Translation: CASSGTSGNEQFF. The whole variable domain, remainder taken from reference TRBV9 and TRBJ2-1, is DSGVTQTPKHLITATGQRVTLRCSPRSGDLSVYWYQQSLDQGLQFLIQYYNGEERAKGNILERFSAQQFPDLHSELNLSSLELGDSALYFCASSGTSGNEQFFGPGTRLTVL.

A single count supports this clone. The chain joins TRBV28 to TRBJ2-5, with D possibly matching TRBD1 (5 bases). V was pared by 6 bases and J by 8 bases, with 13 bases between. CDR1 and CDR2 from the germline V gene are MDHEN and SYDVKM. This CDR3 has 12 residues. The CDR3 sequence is CASRSPQGTQYF. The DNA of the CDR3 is TGTGCCAGCAGGTCCCCGCAGGGTACCCAGTACTTC.

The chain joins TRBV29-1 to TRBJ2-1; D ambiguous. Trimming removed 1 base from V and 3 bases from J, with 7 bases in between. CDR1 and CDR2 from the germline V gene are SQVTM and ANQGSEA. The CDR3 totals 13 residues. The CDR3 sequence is CSVEVSLYNEQFF. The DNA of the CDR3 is TGCAGCGTTGAAGTCAGTCTCTACAATGAGCAGTTCTTC.

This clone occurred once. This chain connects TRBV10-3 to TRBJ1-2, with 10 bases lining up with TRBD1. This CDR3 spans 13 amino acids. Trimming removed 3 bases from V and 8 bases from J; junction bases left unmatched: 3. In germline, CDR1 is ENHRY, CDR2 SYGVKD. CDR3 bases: TGTGCCATCAGTGAAGGGACAGGGGTAGGCTACACCTTC. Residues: CAISEGTGVGYTF.

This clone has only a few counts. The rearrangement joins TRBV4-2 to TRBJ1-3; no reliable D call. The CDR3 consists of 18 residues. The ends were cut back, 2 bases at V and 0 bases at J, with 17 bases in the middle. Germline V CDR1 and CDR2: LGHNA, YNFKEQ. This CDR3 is CASSQRYRGELSGNTIYF. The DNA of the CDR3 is TGTGCCAGCAGCCAACGGTATCGAGGAGAACTCTCTGGAAACACCATATATTTT.